This passage covers 8 T cell receptor beta chains from one sample sequenced in a study of blood T cell repertoires in COVID-19. Sequencing was performed with immunoSEQ multiplex PCR; in TCRdb, only in-frame clones are kept and a portion is missing. The table records approximately 20,000 clones, 80% to 90% of them present only once. Sequencing was carried out using peripheral blood. Receptors originate from a human donor with active COVID-19. The donor label of this sample is uncertain.

The rearrangement joins TRBV5-1 to TRBJ2-7; 9 bases are a match to TRBD2. The CDR3 contains 15 residues. Looked up from germline, CDR1 is SGHRS and CDR2 is YFSETQ. Trimming cost V 4 bases and J 4 bases; bases outside gene matches: 9. The CDR3 coding sequence is TGCGCCAGCAGCAGAACTAGCGGGTCACATTACGAGCAGTACTTC. It translates to CASSRTSGSHYEQYF. The variable domain in full, completed from reference TRBV5-1 and TRBJ2-7, reads KAGVTQTPRYLIKTRGQQVTLSCSPISGHRSVSWYQQTPGQGLQFLFEYFSETQRNKGNFPGRFSGRQFSNSRSEMNVSTLELGDSALYLCASSRTSGSHYEQYFGPGTRLTVT.

This rearrangement joins TRBV2 to TRBJ2-3; D unclear. CDR3 size: 13 residues. V gave up 4 bases and J gave up 5 bases, with 10 bases separating them. The V gene's germline CDR1 is SNHLY and CDR2 FYNNEI. DNA of the CDR3: TGTGCCAGCAGTGTTTCGTATAAAGATACGCAGTATTTT. Its protein is CASSVSYKDTQYF.

J is TRBJ1-3 and V is TRBV7-9; 7 nucleotides agree with TRBD1. CDR1 and CDR2 (germline): SEHNR, FQNEAQ (reference sequence). The CDR3 runs to 16 residues. The V gene end was trimmed by 5 bases and the J gene end by 2 bases; junction bases not matched to a gene: 9. CDR3 DNA: TGTGCCAGCAGCCGTCCGACAGGGTCACCTGGAAACACCATATATTTT. Translation: CASSRPTGSPGNTIYF.

This clone was seen a single time. The gene calls are TRBV27 and TRBJ1-3; no reliable D call. Trimming pared 2 bases from V and 4 bases from J, leaving 12 bases between. The CDR3 contains 15 residues. Germline values: CDR1 MNHEY, CDR2 SMNVEV (reference sequence). CDR3 amino acids: CASSLNGPRGNTIYF. The CDR3 nucleotides read TGTGCCAGCAGTTTAAATGGCCCTCGCGGAAACACCATATATTTT.

This rearrangement joins TRBV5-4 to TRBJ2-5; 10 nucleotides match TRBD2. The CDR3 length is 16 residues. The germline gives CDR1 SGHNT, CDR2 YYREEE (reference sequence). The V segment lost 2 bases and the J segment 1 base; nucleotides outside the gene matches: 5. The CDR3 DNA follows: TGTGCCAGCAGCTTCAGGACTAGCGGCCTCCAAGAGACCCAGTACTTC. Its translation is CASSFRTSGLQETQYF.

The J gene is TRBJ2-7, the V gene TRBV3-1 (or the pseudogene TRBV3-2); 12 positions agree with TRBD2. CDR1 LGHDT and CDR2 YNNKEL come from the germline V gene (reference sequence). The CDR3 runs 15 residues. V dropped 4 bases and J dropped 1; count of bases not matched to a gene: 2. The CDR3 DNA reads as TGTGCCAGCAGCCCGACTAGCGGGGGATCCTACGAGCAGTACTTC. Encoded protein: CASSPTSGGSYEQYF.

This sequence joins TRBV12-3 or TRBV12-4 and TRBJ2-5; TRBD2 is a possible D gene (5 bases). This CDR3 contains 13 residues. Trimming took off 6 bases at V and 3 bases at J, with 11 bases between the two ends. CDR3 region: CASRLREKETQYF. The CDR3 DNA reads TGTGCCAGCAGGCTAAGGGAGAAAGAGACCCAGTACTTC.

V and J are TRBV30 and TRBJ1-3; D unresolved. This CDR3 has 13 amino acids. Trimming stripped 7 bases from V and 3 bases from J, with 13 bases between. Germline V gene data show CDR1 as GTSNPN and CDR2 as SVGIG (reference sequence). The CDR3 coding sequence is TGTGCCTTGCGGGAGGGAGGTGGAAACACCATATATTTT. This encodes CALREGGGNTIYF. Combining the CDR3 with reference TRBV30 and TRBJ1-3 gives the whole variable domain SQTIHQWPATLVQPVGSPLSLECTVEGTSNPNLYWYRQAAGRGLQLLFYSVGIGQISSEVPQNLSASRPQDRQFILSSKKLLLSDSGFYLCALREGGGNTIYFGEGSWLTVV.